These T cell receptor beta chains were read from a single sample in a study of radiotherapy plus CTLA-4 blockade in lung cancer. TCRdb's table, derived via immunoSEQ multiplex PCR, lists solely in-frame clones and lacks some. The sample carries 64,000 or so clones, approximately 67% recorded once. This sample comprised peripheral blood, obtained from a patient treated with radiotherapy plus ipilimumab. The receptors shown here come from a human donor with non-small cell lung cancer whose response to radiotherapy plus ipilimumab could not be evaluated. The CDR3 runs from the conserved cysteine through the conserved F or W.

v_call cdr3_length cdr3_aa
TRBV13 15 CASSLAAGGFYGYTF
TRBV18 13 CASSPQADYEQYF
TRBV19 15 CATHLRGQEAYEQYF
TRBV6-6 16 CASSYGLQGDTDTQYF
TRBV6-5 14 CASRPTGLRETQYF
TRBV19 15 CASSLPQGAGEKLFF
TRBV27 13 CASSLSEGQPQHF
TRBV29-1 15 CSVVPSGRTYNEQFF
TRBV11-3 14 CASSVTFQAGIQYF
TRBV30 13 CAWNRDRQETQYF
TRBV11-3 13 CVSSSRGTGELFF
TRBV6-6 14 CASSRDSGNYGYTF
TRBV10-2 12 CATGQATNEQYF
TRBV10-3 14 CAIKREPNTGELFF
TRBV7-8 16 CASSPRTGGKQETQYF
TRBV6-6 15 CASSPWARRGETQYF
TRBV30 14 CAWSEDRGGKKLFF
TRBV4-1 13 CASSRGTGDGYTF
TRBV5-1 15 CASSLASTRGTEAFF
TRBV7-3 16 CASSLGPQAANYGYTF
TRBV30 17 CAWSVQVGFGVAYEQYF
TRBV19 15 CASTPEVGLTDTQYF
TRBV28 11 CASSSQRQQYF
TRBV30 17 CAWSVKIGLEGNTEAFF